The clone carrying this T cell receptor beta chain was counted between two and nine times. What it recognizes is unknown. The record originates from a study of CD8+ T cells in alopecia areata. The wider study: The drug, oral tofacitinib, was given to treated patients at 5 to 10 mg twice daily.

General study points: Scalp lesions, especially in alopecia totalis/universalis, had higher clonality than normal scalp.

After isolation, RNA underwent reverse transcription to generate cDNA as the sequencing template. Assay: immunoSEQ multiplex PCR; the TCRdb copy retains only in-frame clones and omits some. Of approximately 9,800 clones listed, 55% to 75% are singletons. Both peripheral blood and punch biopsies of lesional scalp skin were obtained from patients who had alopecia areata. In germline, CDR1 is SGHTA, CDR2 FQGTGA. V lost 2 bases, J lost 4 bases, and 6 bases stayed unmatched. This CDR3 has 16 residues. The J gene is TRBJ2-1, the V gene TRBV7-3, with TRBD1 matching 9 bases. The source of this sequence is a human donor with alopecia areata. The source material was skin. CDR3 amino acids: CASSLARQGGYNEQFF. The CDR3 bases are TGTGCCAGCAGCTTAGCGAGACAGGGGGGGTACAATGAGCAGTTCTTC. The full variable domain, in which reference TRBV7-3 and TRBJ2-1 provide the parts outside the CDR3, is GAGVSQTPSNKVTEKGKYVELRCDPISGHTALYWYRQSLGQGPEFLIYFQGTGAADDSGLPNDRFFAVRPEGSVSTLKIQRTERGDSAVYLCASSLARQGGYNEQFFGPGTRLTVL.